This TCR beta chain was captured by sequencing in a study of blood T cell repertoires in COVID-19. The overall study: Donors in the United States, Italy and Spain gave samples during acute or convalescent COVID-19. The analysed material was cDNA or gDNA that came from T cells, B-cell-depleted T cells, or PBMCs.

Participants were placed into cohorts based on the clinical history they reported. V was cut by 6 bases and J by 7 bases, with 13 bases left in between. This CDR3 contains 13 residues. CDR1 is MNHEY, CDR2 SVGAGI, per germline. As originally analysed: Counts of nucleated cells, estimated from reference gene primer amplification, were obtained. The assay was immunoSEQ multiplex PCR, and TCRdb's table has in-frame clones only and misses some. That table is the source of V, J and clone size, and D and trimming were worked out from the DNA. The table lists approximately 360,000 clones, roughly 90% of them singletons, with more than 0.9% in the top ten.

The sequenced sample consisted of PBMCs or T cells enriched from blood (not recorded which). The clonotype was recovered from a woman aged 30 to 39 with acute COVID-19. The chain combines TRBV6-5 with TRBJ1-5; no definite D call. CDR3 in amino acids: CASSPAFGQPQHF. Written as DNA, the CDR3 is TGTGCCAGCAGCCCCGCTTTTGGCCAGCCCCAGCATTTT.